The T cell receptor (beta chain) described here comes from a study of CD8+CD57+ T cells in acquired aplastic anemia. Findings of the study overall: With respect to CD8+ Simpson's diversity, patients and controls did not differ significantly.

In germline, CDR1 is MNHEY, CDR2 SMNVEV (reference sequence). The CDR3 is 15 amino acids. The V and J ends lost 3 bases and 7 bases respectively, with 18 bases between them. Sequencing was done on patients that had shown CD8+CD57+ cell expansion by flow cytometry. The template for TCR beta VDJ and CDR3 sequence profiling was genomic DNA. TCRdb called the reads again in MiXCR, with one record for every CDR3 protein. This sample has roughly 240,000 distinct CDR3 sequences, with about 44% found just once. This clonotype was counted between two and nine times. Its target is unknown. This TCR was sampled from a human donor with aplastic anemia. The chain recombines TRBV27 with TRBJ1-2; TRBD1 is a possible D gene (6 bases). Sequencing was carried out using sorted CD4+, CD8+, or CD8+CD57+ T cells (not recorded which) from PBMCs. The CDR3 coding sequence is TGTGCCAGCAGTTTTATCCCTCAAACAGGGCCTGGCTACACCTTC. This sequence encodes CASSFIPQTGPGYTF.